This T cell receptor beta chain was identified during a study of blood T cell repertoires in COVID-19 (dated by TCRdb to 2019 to 2021). At the level of the whole study: Samples covering the acute and convalescent phases of COVID-19 were provided by collaborators in the United States, Italy and Spain. Samples were obtained from the ongoing ImmuneRACE study (first 160 participants) and from about 1,300 subjects provided by 6 global collaborators. The material from the prospective study consisted of cDNA or gDNA derived from T cells, B-cell-depleted T cells, or PBMCs. The sample metadata nearly always contained a de-identified subject ID, COVID-19 status, age in years and sex. HLA class I and class II types, where available, came from metadata supplied by the sample provider rather than from assay-based typing. Deeply sampled blood TCRbeta repertoires from subjects exposed to, actively infected with, or recovered from COVID-19 were included in the dataset. A freely available public database, intended as a resource for researchers studying the immune response to SARS-CoV-2, is where the repertoires were released. Points the paper makes about the study in general: Clinical and demographic metadata were provided uncurated, with the amount varying by source and participant.

This clone was detected only a few times. Its antigen is still unknown. No quality values exist for individual bases; no much larger clone is one base distant. CDR1 and CDR2 were assigned from the germline V gene as MGHRA and YSYEKL. From the cysteine through the phenylalanine, the CDR3 covers 15 amino acids. Only CDR3 DNA remains: 45 bases, in frame from the first base. Between the V and J ends, shortened by 5 bases and 0 bases respectively, the junction contains 14 bases. Collaborating institutions collected whole blood in K2EDTA tubes following their own protocols. For TCRbeta analysis, collaborators shipped samples as frozen whole blood, isolated PBMCs, or DNA extracted from either of those sample types. The immunoSEQ Assay, a bias-controlled multiplex PCR, was used to amplify TCRbeta CDR3 regions from genomic DNA. The published analysis was carried out like this. The number of nucleated cells in each sample was estimated by amplification of reference gene primers within the assay. Sequence reads were collapsed and filtered to measure the absolute abundance of every unique TCRbeta CDR3 rearrangement. For each sample, productive Simpson clonality was calculated as the square root of Simpson's diversity index over productive rearrangements. Held by TCRdb, this immuneACCESS table contains in-frame sequences only and omits some clones. Under half of the omission traces to an unresolved V gene where checked; the cause of the rest is unknown. V and J calls and clone size come straight from that table; D and trimming were deduced from the DNA. The sample table records 350,000 to 450,000 clones; approximately 81% of these occur just once. The ten most abundant clones make up 3.5% to 4% of the sample.

Sample: peripheral blood. The chain links TRBV4-1 with TRBJ2-7; TRBD1 might be the D gene, on 6 matching bases. The clonotype originates from a woman in her late teens or twenties with acute or convalescent COVID-19. The CDR3 here reads CASSIGQPRSYEQYF. The nucleotide sequence reads TGCGCCAGCAGCATAGGACAGCCCCGCTCCTACGAGCAGTACTTC.